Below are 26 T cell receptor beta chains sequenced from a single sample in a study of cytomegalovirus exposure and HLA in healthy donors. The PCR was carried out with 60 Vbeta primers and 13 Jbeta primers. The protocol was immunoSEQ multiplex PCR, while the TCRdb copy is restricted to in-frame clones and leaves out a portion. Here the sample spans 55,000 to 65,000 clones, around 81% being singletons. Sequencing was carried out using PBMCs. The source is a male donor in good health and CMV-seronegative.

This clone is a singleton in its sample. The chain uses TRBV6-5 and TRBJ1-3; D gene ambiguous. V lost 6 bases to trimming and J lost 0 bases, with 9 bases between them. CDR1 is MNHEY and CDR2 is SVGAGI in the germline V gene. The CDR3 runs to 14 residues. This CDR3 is CASSPTYSGNTIYF. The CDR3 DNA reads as TGTGCCAGCAGCCCGACATACTCTGGAAACACCATATATTTT.

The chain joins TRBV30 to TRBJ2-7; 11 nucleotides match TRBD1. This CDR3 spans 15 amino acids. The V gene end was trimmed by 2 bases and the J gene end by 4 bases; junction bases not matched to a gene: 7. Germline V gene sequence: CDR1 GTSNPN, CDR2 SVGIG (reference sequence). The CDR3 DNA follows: TGTGCCTGGAGTCTACGCGGGACAGGGGGTTACGAGCAGTACTTC. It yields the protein CAWSLRGTGGYEQYF.

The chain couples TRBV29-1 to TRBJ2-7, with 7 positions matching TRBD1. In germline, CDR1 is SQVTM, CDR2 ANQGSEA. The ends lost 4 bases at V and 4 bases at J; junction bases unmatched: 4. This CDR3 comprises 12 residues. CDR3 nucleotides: TGCAGCGTTGTGACAGGGTTTTACGAGCAGTACTTC. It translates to CSVVTGFYEQYF.

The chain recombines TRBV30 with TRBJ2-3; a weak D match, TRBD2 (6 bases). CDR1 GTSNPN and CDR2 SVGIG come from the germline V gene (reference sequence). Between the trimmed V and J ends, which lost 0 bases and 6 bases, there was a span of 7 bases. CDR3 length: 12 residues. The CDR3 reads CAWSVGGDTQYF. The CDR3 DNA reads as TGTGCCTGGAGTGTAGGAGGGGATACGCAGTATTTT.

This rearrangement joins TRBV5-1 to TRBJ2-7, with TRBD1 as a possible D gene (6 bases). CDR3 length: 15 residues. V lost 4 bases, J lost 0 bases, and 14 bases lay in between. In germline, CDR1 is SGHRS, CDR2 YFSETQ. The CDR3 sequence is CASSAQTGSSYEQYF. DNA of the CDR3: TGCGCCAGCAGCGCCCAGACAGGTAGCTCCTACGAGCAGTACTTC.

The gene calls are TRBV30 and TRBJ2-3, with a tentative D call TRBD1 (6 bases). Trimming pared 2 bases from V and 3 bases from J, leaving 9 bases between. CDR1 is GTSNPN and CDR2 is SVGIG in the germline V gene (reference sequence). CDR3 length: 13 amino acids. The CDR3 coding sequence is TGTGCCTGGAGTCTACAGGGTACAGATACGCAGTATTTT. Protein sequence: CAWSLQGTDTQYF.

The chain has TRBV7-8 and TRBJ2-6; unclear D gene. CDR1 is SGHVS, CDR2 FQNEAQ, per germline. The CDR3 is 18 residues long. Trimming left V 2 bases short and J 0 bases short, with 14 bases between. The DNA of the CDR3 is TGTGCCAGCAGCTTACCCCCAGGAAAAAGCTCTGGGGCCAACGTCCTGACTTTC. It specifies CASSLPPGKSSGANVLTF.

The CDR3 spells CASSPDTGSYEQYF. CDR3 coding DNA: TGTGCCAGCAGCCCGGACACTGGCTCCTACGAGCAGTACTTC. The chain carries TRBV7-6 and TRBJ2-7; tentative D call: TRBD1 (5 bases). The CDR3 spans 14 residues. Trimming pared 5 bases from V and 0 bases from J, leaving 11 bases between. Looked up from germline, CDR1 is SGHVS and CDR2 is FNYEAQ.

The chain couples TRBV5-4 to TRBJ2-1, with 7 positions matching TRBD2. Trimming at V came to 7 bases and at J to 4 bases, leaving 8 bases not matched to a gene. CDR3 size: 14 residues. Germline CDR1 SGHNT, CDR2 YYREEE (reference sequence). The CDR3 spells CASGAGVNYNEQFF. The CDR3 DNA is TGTGCCAGCGGGGCGGGGGTAAATTACAATGAGCAGTTCTTC.

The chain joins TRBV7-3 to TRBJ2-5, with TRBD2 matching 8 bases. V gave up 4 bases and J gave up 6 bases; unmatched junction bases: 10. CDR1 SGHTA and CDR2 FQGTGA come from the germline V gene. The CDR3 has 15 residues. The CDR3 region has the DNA TGTGCCAGCAGCTCGATGAGCGGGGGTCAAAAGACCCAGTACTTC. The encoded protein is CASSSMSGGQKTQYF.

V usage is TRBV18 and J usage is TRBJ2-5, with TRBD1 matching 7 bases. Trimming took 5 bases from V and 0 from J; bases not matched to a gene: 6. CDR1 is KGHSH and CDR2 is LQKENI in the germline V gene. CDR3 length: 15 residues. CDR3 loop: CASSSRDSNQETQYF. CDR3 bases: TGTGCCAGCTCATCCCGGGACAGCAACCAAGAGACCCAGTACTTC.

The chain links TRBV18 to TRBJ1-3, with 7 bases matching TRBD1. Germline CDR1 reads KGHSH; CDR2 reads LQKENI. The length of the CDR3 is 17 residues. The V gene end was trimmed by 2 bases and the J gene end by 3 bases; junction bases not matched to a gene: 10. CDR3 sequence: CASSPKGADYFGNTIYF. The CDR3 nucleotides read TGTGCCAGCTCACCAAAGGGGGCAGATTATTTTGGAAACACCATATATTTT.

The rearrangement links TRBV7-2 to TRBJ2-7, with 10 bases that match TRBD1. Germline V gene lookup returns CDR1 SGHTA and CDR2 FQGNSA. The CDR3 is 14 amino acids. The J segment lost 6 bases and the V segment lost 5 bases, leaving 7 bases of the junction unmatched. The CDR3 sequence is CASSPEDRGSEQYF. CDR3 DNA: TGTGCCAGCAGCCCGGAGGACAGGGGGAGCGAGCAGTACTTC.

For the CDR3, the DNA is TGTGCCAGCAGCCCTTCCAGGGGCGGCAATCAGCCCCAGCATTTT. Residues: CASSPSRGGNQPQHF. The V call is TRBV7-2, the J call TRBJ1-5, with D possibly matching TRBD1 (6 bases). V was shortened by 5 bases and J by 2 bases, with 13 bases between the two germline ends. Germline V lookup: CDR1 SGHTA, CDR2 FQGNSA. The CDR3 length is 15 residues.

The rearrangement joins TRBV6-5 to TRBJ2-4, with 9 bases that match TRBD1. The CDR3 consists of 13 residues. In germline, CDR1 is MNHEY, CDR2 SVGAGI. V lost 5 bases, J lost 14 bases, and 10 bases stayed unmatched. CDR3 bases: TGTGCCAGCAGTATACTGGGACAGGGCTTGAAGTACTTC. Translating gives CASSILGQGLKYF.

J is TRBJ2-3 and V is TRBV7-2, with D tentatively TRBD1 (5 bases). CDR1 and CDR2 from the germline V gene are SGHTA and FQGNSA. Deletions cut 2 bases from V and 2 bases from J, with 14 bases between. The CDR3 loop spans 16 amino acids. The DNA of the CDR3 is TGTGCCAGCAGCTTACTCTCAGGGCGAGACACAGATACGCAGTATTTT. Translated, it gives CASSLLSGRDTDTQYF.

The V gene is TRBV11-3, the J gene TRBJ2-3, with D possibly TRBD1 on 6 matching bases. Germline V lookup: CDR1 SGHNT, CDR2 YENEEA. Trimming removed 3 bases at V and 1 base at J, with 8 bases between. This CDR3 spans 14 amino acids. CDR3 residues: CASSFKGGTDTQYF. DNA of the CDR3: TGTGCCAGCAGCTTTAAGGGGGGCACAGATACGCAGTATTTT. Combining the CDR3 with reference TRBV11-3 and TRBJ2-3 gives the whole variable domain EAGVVQSPRYKIIEKKQPVAFWCNPISGHNTLYWYLQNLGQGPELLIRYENEEAVDDSQLPKDRFSAERLKGVDSTLKIQPAELGDSAVYLCASSFKGGTDTQYFGPGTRLTVL.

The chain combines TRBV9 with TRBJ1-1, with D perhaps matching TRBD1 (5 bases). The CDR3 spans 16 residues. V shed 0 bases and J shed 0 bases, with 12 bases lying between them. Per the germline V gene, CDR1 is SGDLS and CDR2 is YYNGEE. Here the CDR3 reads CASSVGIRQMNTEAFF. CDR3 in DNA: TGTGCCAGCAGCGTAGGAATAAGACAGATGAACACTGAAGCTTTCTTT.

The CDR3 loop is CASSPRRVLSSTDTQYF. The CDR3 DNA reads as TGTGCCAGCAGCCCCCGACGGGTTCTTTCTAGCACAGATACGCAGTATTTT. The chain links TRBV9 to TRBJ2-3; no firm D call. The germline V gene encodes CDR1 SGDLS and CDR2 YYNGEE. The V gene lost 4 bases and the J gene lost 0 bases, with 18 bases spanning the gap. The CDR3 covers 17 residues.

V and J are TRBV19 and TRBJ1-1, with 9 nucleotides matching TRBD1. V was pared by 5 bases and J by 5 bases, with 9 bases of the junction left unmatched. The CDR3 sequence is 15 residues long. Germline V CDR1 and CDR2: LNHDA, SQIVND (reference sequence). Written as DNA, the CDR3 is TGTGCCAGTAGTTCTAACAGGGGGCGAGGTACTGAAGCTTTCTTT. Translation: CASSSNRGRGTEAFF. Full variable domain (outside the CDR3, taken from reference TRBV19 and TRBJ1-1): DGGITQSPKYLFRKEGQNVTLSCEQNLNHDAMYWYRQDPGQGLRLIYYSQIVNDFQKGDIAEGYSVSREKKESFPLTVTSAQKNPTAFYLCASSSNRGRGTEAFFGQGTRLTVV.

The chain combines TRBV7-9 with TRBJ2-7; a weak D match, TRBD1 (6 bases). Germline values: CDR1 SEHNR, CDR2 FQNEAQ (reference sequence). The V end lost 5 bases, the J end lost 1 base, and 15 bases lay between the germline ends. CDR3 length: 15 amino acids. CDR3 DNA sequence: TGTGCCAGCAGCGCCCGGGACATGCCTTCCTACGAGCAGTACTTC. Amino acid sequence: CASSARDMPSYEQYF.

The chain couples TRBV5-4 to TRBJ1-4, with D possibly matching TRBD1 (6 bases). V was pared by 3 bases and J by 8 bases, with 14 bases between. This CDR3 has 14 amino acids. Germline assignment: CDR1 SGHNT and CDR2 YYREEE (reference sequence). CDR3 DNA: TGTGCCAGCAGCTCCTGGACAGCCCCGGAAAAACTGTTTTTT. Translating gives CASSSWTAPEKLFF.

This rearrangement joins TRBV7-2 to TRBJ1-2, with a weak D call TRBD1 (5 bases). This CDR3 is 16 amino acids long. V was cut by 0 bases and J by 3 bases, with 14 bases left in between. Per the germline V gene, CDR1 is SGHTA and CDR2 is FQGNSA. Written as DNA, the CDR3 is TGTGCCAGCAGCTTAGCGCTTACAGGCAGCCACTATGGCTACACCTTC. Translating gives CASSLALTGSHYGYTF.

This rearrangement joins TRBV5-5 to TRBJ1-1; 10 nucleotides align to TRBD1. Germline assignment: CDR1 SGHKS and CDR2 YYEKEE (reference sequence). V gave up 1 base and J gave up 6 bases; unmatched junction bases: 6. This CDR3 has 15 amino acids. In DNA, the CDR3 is TGTGCCAGCAGCTTGAGGACAGGGGGAACGGCTGAAGCTTTCTTT. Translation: CASSLRTGGTAEAFF.

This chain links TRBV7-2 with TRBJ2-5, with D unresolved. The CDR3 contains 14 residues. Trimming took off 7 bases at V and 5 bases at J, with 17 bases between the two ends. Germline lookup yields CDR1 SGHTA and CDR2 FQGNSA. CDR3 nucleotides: TGTGCCAGCACCTTGGAGAGACTCGGGGAGACCCAGTACTTC. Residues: CASTLERLGETQYF.

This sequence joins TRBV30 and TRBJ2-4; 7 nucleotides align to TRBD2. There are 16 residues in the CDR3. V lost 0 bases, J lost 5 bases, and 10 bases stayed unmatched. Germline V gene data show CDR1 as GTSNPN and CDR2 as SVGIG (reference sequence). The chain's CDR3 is CAWSVREARLQNIQYF. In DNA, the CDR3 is TGTGCCTGGAGTGTACGGGAGGCTCGGCTCCAAAACATTCAGTACTTC.